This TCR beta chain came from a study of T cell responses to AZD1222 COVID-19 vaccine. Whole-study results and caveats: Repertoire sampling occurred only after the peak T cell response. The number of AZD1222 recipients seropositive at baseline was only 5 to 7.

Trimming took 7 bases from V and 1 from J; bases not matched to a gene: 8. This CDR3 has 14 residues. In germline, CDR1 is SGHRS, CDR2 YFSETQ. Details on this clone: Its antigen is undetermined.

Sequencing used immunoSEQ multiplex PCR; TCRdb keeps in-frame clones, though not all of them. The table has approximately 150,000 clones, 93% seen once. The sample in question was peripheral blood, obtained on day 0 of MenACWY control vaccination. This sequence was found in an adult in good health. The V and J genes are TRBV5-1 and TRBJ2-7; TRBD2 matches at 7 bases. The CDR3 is CASGVGEGSYEQYF. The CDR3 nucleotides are TGCGCCAGCGGTGTGGGGGAGGGTTCCTACGAGCAGTACTTC.